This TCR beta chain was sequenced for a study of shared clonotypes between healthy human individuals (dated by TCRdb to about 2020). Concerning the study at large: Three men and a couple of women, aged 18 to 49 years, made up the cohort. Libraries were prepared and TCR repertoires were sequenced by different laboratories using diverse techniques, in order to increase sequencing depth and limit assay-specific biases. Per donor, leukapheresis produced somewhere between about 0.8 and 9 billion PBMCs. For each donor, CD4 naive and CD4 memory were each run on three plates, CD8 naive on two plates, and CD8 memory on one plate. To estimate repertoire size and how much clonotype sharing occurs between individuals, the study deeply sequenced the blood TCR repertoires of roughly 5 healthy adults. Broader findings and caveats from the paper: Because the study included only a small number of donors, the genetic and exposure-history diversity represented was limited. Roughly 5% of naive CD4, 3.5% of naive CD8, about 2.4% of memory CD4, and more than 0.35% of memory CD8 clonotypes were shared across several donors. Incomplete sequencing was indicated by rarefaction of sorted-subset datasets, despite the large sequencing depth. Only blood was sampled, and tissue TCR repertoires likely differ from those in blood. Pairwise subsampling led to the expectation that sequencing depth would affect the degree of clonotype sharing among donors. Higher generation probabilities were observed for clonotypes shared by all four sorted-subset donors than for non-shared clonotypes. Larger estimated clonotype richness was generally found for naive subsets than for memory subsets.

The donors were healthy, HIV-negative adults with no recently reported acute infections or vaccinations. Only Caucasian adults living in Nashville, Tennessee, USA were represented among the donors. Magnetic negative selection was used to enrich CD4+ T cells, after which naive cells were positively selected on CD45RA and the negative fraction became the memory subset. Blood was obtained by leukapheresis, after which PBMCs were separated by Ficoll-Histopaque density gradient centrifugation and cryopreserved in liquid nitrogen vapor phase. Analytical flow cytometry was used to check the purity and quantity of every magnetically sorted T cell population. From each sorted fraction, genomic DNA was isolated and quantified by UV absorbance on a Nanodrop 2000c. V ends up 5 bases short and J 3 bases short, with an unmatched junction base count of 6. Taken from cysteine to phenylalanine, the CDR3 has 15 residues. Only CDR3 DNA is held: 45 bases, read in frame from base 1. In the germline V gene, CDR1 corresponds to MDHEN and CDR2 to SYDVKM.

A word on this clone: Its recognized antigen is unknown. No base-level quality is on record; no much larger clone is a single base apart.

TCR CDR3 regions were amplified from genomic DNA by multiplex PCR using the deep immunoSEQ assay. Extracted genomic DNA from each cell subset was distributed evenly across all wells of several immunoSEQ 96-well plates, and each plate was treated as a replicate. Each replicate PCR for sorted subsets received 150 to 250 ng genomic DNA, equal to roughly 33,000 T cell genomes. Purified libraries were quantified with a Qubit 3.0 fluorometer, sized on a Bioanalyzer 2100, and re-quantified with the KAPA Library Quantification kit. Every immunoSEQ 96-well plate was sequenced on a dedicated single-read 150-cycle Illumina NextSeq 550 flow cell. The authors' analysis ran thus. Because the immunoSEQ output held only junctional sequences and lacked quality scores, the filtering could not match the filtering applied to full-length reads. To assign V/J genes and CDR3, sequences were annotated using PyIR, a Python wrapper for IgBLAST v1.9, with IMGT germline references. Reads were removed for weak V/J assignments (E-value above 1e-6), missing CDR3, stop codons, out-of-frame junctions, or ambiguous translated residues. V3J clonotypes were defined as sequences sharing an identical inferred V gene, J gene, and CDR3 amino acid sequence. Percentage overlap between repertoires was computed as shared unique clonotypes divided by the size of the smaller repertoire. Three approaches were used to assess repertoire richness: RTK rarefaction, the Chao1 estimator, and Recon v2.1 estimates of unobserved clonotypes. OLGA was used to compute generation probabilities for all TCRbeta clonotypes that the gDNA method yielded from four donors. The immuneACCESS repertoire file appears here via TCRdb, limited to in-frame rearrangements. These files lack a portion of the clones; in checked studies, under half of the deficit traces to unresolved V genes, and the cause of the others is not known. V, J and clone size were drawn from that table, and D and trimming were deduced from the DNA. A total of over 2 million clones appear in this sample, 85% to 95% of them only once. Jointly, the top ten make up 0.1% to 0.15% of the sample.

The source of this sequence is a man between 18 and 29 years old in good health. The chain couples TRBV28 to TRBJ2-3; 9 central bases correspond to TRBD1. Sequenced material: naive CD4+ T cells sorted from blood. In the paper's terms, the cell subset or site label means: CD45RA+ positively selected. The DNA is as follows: TGTGCCAGCAGTACAACAGGGGGCCAAACAGATACGCAGTATTTT. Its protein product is CASSTTGGQTDTQYF.